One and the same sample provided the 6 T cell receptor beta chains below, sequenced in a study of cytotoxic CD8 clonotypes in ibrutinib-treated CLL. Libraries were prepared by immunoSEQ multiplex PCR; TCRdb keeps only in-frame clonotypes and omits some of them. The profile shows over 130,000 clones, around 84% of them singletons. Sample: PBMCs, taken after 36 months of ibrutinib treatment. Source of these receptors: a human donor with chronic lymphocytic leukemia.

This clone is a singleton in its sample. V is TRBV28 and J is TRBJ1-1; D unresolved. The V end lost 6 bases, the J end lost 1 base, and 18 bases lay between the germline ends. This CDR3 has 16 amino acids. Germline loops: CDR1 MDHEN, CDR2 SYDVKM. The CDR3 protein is CASSLVGLLSNTEAFF. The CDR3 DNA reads TGTGCCAGCAGCCTGGTCGGGCTGTTATCGAACACTGAAGCTTTCTTT.

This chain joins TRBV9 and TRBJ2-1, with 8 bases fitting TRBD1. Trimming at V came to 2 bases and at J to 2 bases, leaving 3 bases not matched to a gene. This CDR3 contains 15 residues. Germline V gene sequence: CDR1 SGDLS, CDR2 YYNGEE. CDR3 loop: CASSVTGVPYNEQFF. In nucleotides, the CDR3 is TGTGCCAGCAGCGTGACAGGGGTTCCCTACAATGAGCAGTTCTTC.

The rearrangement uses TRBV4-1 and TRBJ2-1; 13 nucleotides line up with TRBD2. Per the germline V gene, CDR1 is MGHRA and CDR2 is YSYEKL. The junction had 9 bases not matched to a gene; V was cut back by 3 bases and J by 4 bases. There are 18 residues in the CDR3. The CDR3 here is CASSQQTSGGATYNEQFF. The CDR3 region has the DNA TGCGCCAGCAGCCAGCAAACTAGCGGGGGGGCCACGTACAATGAGCAGTTCTTC.

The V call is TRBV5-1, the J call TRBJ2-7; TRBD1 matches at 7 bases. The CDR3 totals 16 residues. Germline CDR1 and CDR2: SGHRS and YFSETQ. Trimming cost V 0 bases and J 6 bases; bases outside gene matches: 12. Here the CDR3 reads CASSLADRQPLSEQYF. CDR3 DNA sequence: TGCGCCAGCAGCTTGGCGGACAGGCAGCCCCTCTCCGAGCAGTACTTC.

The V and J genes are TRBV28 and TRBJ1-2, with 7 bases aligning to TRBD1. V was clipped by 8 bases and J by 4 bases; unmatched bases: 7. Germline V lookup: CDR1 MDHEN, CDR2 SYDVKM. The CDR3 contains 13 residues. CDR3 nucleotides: TGTGCCAGCCGAGGGACAGCGACCTATGGCTACACCTTC. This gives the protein CASRGTATYGYTF.

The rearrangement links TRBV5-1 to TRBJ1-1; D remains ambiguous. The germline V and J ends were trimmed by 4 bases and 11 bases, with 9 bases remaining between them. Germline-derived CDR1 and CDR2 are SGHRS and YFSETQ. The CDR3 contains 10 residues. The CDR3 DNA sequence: TGCGCCAGCAGCACGGTTGGGGCTTTCTTT. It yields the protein CASSTVGAFF.